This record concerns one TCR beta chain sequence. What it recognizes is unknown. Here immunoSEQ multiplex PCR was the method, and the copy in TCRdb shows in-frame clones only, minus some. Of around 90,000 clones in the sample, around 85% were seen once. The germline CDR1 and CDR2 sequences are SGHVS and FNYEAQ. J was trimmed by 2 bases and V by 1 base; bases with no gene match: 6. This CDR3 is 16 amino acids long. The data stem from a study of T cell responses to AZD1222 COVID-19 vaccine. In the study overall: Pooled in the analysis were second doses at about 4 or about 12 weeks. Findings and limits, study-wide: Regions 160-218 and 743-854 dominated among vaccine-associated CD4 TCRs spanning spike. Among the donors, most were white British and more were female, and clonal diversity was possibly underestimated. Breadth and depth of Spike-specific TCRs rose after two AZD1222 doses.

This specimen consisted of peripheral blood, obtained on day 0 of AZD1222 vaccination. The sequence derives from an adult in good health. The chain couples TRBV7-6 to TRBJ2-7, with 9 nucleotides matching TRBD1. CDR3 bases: TGTGCCAGCAGCTTAGATCCGGGACAGGGAGCCTACGAGCAGTACTTC. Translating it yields CASSLDPGQGAYEQYF.